These 3 T cell receptor beta chains were sequenced from one sample in a study of beta chain features in type 1 diabetes. General study findings and limits: TCRB CDR3s were moderately but significantly shorter in Type 1 diabetes patients in all four CD4+ subsets.

These receptors have no identified antigens. Every bit of the isolated RNA underwent reverse transcription, so sequencing read expressed TCRB transcripts. Only in-frame clones appear in the TCRdb table, and some are missing; sequencing was by immunoSEQ multiplex PCR. This sample has approximately 150,000 clones, with about 63% found just once. Source material: naive CD4+ T cells from blood. The receptors shown here come from a man aged 25-45 years with type 1 diabetes.

This chain uses TRBV15 with TRBJ2-7, with D perhaps TRBD1 (6 bases). The germline V gene has CDR1 LNHNV and CDR2 YYDKDF (reference sequence). The length of the CDR3 is 15 residues. Trimming removed 3 bases from V and 10 bases from J, with 22 bases in between. The CDR3 is CATSSSLPWAGAQYF. DNA of the CDR3: TGTGCCACCAGCAGTTCTTTGCCGTGGGCAGGGGCTCAGTACTTC.

To note about this clone: This sample also contains other DNA sequences that code for the same CDR3. This chain connects TRBV30 to TRBJ2-3; D remains ambiguous. Trimming left V 0 bases short and J 0 bases short, with 1 base between. Germline CDR1 is GTSNPN and CDR2 is SVGIG (reference sequence). The CDR3 runs 12 residues. CDR3 region: CAWSVSTDTQYF. The CDR3 DNA reads as TGTGCCTGGAGTGTCAGCACAGATACGCAGTATTTT.

Note on this clone: The same CDR3 arises from other DNA sequences in this sample as well. J is TRBJ1-2 and V is TRBV29-1; no clear D gene. Looked up from germline, CDR1 is SQVTM and CDR2 is ANQGSEA. The length of the CDR3 is 11 residues. The V and J ends lost 4 bases and 3 bases respectively, with 6 bases between them. CDR3 amino acids: CSVGRDYGYTF. The CDR3 DNA is TGCAGCGTTGGGCGGGACTATGGCTACACCTTC.